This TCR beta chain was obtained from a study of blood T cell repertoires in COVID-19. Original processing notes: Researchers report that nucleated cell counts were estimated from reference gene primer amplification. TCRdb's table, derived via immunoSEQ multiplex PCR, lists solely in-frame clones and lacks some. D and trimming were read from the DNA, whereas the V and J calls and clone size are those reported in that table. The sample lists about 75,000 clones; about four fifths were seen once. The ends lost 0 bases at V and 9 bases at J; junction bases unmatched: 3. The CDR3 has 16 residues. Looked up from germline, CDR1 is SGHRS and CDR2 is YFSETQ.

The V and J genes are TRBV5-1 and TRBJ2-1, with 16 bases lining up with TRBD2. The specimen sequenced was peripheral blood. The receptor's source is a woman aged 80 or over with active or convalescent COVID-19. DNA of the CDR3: TGCGCCAGCAGCTTGGCGGGACTAGCGGGGGGGAGTGAGCAGTTCTTC. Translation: CASSLAGLAGGSEQFF.